One and the same sample provided the 17 T cell receptor beta chains below, sequenced in a study of tumor and adjacent non-tumor tissue in lung cancer. Three rounds of nested PCR, following a modified ARM-PCR protocol, produced the TCRbeta library. TCRdb re-called the multiplex PCR reads with MiXCR, one entry per CDR3 protein. Of approximately 76,000 distinct CDR3 sequences listed, approximately 68% are singletons. This sample's RNA came from whole unsorted tissue. Sequencing was performed on lung tumor tissue. Every receptor here comes from a woman aged 70-85 years with non-small cell lung cancer.

This clonotype showed up just a few times. The rearrangement joins TRBV4-1 to TRBJ2-2; tentatively, D is TRBD2 (6 bases). V was cut by 0 bases and J by 8 bases, with 16 bases left in between. This CDR3 is built from 16 residues. CDR1 and CDR2 (germline): MGHRA, YSYEKL. The CDR3 coding sequence is TGCGCCAGCAGCCAAGACAACCTTAGCGGAATGGGGGAGCTGTTTTTT. Protein: CASSQDNLSGMGELFF.

Remarks on this clonotype: One end of the junction varies from germline; a read error may be responsible. The rearrangement links TRBV12-3 or TRBV12-4 to TRBJ1-5; D unresolved. The CDR3 length is 13 residues. The CDR3 loop reads CASSYNSNQPQRF. The CDR3 region has the DNA TGTGCCAGCAGTTATAACAGCAATCAGCCCCAGCGTTTT.

A remark on this clonotype: At one end the junction does not follow the germline gene, possibly because of a read error. J is TRBJ2-1 and V is TRBV29-1; 7 nucleotides line up with TRBD2. The CDR3 consists of 14 residues. CDR1 and CDR2 from the germline V gene are SQVTM and ANQGSEA. CDR3 loop: CGVDREGAYNEQFF. As DNA, the CDR3 is TGTGGCGTTGATAGGGAGGGAGCCTACAATGAGCAGTTCTTC.

The chain is built from TRBV28 and TRBJ1-2; possibly TRBD1 for D (6 bases). This CDR3 is built from 14 residues. V lost 5 bases and J 4 bases, leaving 14 bases between the germline ends. CDR1 and CDR2 (germline): MDHEN, SYDVKM. This CDR3 is CASSLQGSRYGYTF. The CDR3 DNA reads as TGTGCCAGCAGTCTTCAGGGGTCCCGCTATGGCTACACCTTC.

As regards this clonotype: The junction departs from germline at one end; a sequencing error may be responsible. This chain's CDR3 is CASSLLCRADNQHQHF. CDR3 nucleotides: TGTGCCAGCAGCTTATTGTGCAGGGCGGACAATCAGCACCAGCATTTT. V and J are TRBV7-8 and TRBJ1-5; D is possibly TRBD1 (5 bases). CDR3 length: 16 amino acids. The V gene's germline CDR1 is SGHVS and CDR2 FQNEAQ. The whole variable domain, filled in from reference TRBV7-8 and TRBJ1-5, reads GAGVSQSPRYKVAKRGQDVALRCDPISGHVSLFWYQQALGQGPEFLTYFQNEAQLDKSGLPSDRFFAERPEGSVSTLKIQRTQQEDSAVYLCASSLLCRADNQHQHFGDGTRLSIL.

This clonotype showed up many times. The chain uses TRBV29-1 and TRBJ2-6, with 8 positions matching TRBD1. CDR3 length: 20 amino acids. The ends lost 4 bases at V and 2 bases at J; junction bases unmatched: 19. The germline CDR1 and CDR2 sequences are SQVTM and ANQGSEA. This CDR3 reads CSVGERARGQSDAGANVLTF. For the CDR3, the DNA is TGCAGCGTTGGGGAAAGGGCCAGGGGGCAATCCGACGCTGGGGCCAACGTCCTGACTTTC. Using reference TRBV29-1 and TRBJ2-6 for the parts outside the CDR3, the full variable domain is SAVISQKPSRDICQRGTSLTIQCQVDSQVTMMFWYRQQPGQSLTLIATANQGSEATYESGFVIDKFPISRPNLTFSTLTVSNMSPEDSSIYLCSVGERARGQSDAGANVLTFGAGSRLTVL.

The chain combines TRBV29-1 with TRBJ2-5, with unresolved D. Germline CDR1 SQVTM, CDR2 ANQGSEA. The CDR3 runs 13 residues. The germline V and J ends were trimmed by 5 bases and 5 bases, with 15 bases remaining between them. DNA of the CDR3: TGCAGCGTTCCTCCAGAGGCTGTGGAGACCCAGTACTTC. Residues: CSVPPEAVETQYF.

Notes on this clonotype: At one end the junction does not follow the germline gene, possibly because of a read error. V is TRBV20-1 and J is TRBJ2-2; a possible D gene is TRBD2 (6 bases). Germline values: CDR1 DFQATT, CDR2 SNEGSKA (reference sequence). The CDR3 is made up of 13 amino acids. In DNA, the CDR3 is TGCAATGCTGGGACTGCGAACACCGGGGCGCTGTTTTTT. Encoded protein: CNAGTANTGALFF.

In regard to this clonotype: An end of the junction differs from the germline gene, which may be a read error. The chain combines TRBV20-1 with TRBJ2-7, with D possibly being TRBD1 or TRBD2 (5 bases each). The CDR3 length is 14 residues. Germline V gene sequence: CDR1 DFQATT, CDR2 SNEGSKA (reference sequence). The CDR3 here is CSAPRDGSSYKQYF. CDR3 sequence (DNA): TGCAGTGCGCCCCGGGACGGCTCCTCCTACAAGCAGTACTTC.

As to this clonotype: One end of the junction does not line up with germline, which may come from a read error. The rearrangement uses TRBV29-1 and TRBJ2-1; 9 bases match TRBD1. Looked up from germline, CDR1 is SQVTM and CDR2 is ANQGSEA. The CDR3 contains 17 residues. CDR3 residues: CNVEDPRTGDHYNEQLF. The CDR3 nucleotides read TGCAACGTTGAAGATCCTCGGACAGGGGACCATTACAATGAGCAGCTCTTC.

The table lists this clonotype with a few counts. The chain is built from TRBV11-2 and TRBJ2-2; TRBD2 is a possible D gene (6 bases). Trimming cost V 5 bases and J 6 bases, with 16 bases left between them. CDR1 is SGHAT, CDR2 FQNNGV, per germline. The CDR3 runs 15 residues. The chain's CDR3 is CASSNQLWEAGELFF. CDR3 DNA: TGTGCCAGCAGCAATCAACTATGGGAGGCCGGGGAGCTGTTTTTT.

On this clonotype itself: The CDR3 does not close with the conserved phenylalanine or tryptophan, likely indicating a read error. The chain joins TRBV5-5 to TRBJ2-1; a possible D gene is TRBD1 (6 bases). V lost 7 bases to trimming and J lost 7 bases, with 24 bases between them. Germline V CDR1 and CDR2: SGHKS, YYEKEE (reference sequence). The CDR3 length is 16 residues. The CDR3 DNA follows: TGTGCCAGCGGCCAACAAACTGGGGATACAGGGAATGAGCAGTTCTCC. Its protein product is CASGQQTGDTGNEQFS.

Details on this clonotype: Its ends do not fully match the called genes, so a read error is possible. V gene TRBV7-8 combines with J gene TRBJ2-1, with D tentatively TRBD1 or TRBD2 (5 bases each). CDR1 and CDR2 (germline): SGHVS, FQNEAQ. This CDR3 is built from 17 residues. The CDR3 is CGSSFGTGRLGMNEQFF. The CDR3 DNA reads as TGTGGCAGCAGCTTCGGGACGGGACGTTTAGGAATGAATGAGCAGTTCTTC.

Regarding this clonotype: One base away lies a much larger clone, so this may be a sequencing read error. The V gene is TRBV6-5, the J gene TRBJ2-7; possible D gene TRBD2, 5 bases. This CDR3 contains 13 residues. Germline V gene data show CDR1 as MNHEY and CDR2 as SVGAGI. CDR3 sequence (DNA): TGTACCAGCAGTTACTCTCCCCCGGGGGAGCAGTACTTC. This sequence encodes CTSSYSPPGEQYF.

By share, this clonotype ranks as medium-sized. This sequence joins TRBV12-3 or TRBV12-4 and TRBJ1-4; TRBD1 might be the D (5 bases). The CDR3 has 15 residues. V lost 4 bases to trimming and J lost 4 bases, with 13 bases between them. CDR3 residues: CASSSEGRDNEKLFF. The DNA for the CDR3 is TGTGCCAGCAGTTCGGAGGGGCGGGATAATGAAAAACTGTTTTTT.

Concerning this clonotype: This may stem from a read error, because a much larger clone lies one nucleotide away. The DNA for the CDR3 is TGTGCCATCAGTGGGACTAGCGGCGGGATAGATACGCAGTATTTT. It is translated as CAISGTSGGIDTQYF. The V and J genes are TRBV10-3 and TRBJ2-3, with TRBD2 matching 10 bases. From germline, CDR1 is ENHRY and CDR2 SYGVKD. The CDR3 totals 15 residues. Germline trimming cut 4 bases from V and 5 bases from J; bases unmatched to any gene: 6.

Comments on this clonotype: Germline is not matched at one junction end, which may reflect a read error. The gene calls are TRBV28 and TRBJ1-2; 7 positions agree with TRBD1. Germline V gene lookup returns CDR1 MDHEN and CDR2 SYDVKM. The CDR3 runs 14 residues. The CDR3 DNA reads TGTGCCGGCAGCCTACAGGGGTTCCACTATGGCTACACCTTC. Translating gives CAGSLQGFHYGYTF.